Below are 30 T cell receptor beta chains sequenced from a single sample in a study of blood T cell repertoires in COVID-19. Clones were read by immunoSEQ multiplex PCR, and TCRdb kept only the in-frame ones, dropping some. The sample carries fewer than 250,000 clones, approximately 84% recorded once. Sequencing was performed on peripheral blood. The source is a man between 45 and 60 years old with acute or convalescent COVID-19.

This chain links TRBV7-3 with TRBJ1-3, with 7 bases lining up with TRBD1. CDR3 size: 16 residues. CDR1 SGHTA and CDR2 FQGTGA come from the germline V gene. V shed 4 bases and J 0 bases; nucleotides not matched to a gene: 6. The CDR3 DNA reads TGTGCCAGCAGCTATCCTGGGACAGTCTCTGGAAACACCATATATTTT. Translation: CASSYPGTVSGNTIYF.

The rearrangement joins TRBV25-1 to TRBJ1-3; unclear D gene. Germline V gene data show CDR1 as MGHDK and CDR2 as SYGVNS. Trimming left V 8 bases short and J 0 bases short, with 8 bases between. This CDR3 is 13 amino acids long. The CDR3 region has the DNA TGTGCCAGCTCCCTGAGCTCTGGAAACACCATATATTTT. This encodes CASSLSSGNTIYF.

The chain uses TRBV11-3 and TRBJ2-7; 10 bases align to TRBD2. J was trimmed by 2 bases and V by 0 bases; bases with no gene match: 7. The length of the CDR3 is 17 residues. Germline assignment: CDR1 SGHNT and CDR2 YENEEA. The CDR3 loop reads CASSLDPAAGGAYEQYF. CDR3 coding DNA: TGTGCCAGCAGCTTAGATCCAGCAGCGGGAGGGGCCTACGAGCAGTACTTC.

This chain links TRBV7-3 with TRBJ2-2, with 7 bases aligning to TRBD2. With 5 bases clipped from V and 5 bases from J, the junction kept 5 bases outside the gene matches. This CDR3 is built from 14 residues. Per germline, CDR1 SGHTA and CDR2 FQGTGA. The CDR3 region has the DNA TGTGCCAGCAGCCCGGTCGGGGGGACCGGGGAGCTGTTTTTT. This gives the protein CASSPVGGTGELFF.

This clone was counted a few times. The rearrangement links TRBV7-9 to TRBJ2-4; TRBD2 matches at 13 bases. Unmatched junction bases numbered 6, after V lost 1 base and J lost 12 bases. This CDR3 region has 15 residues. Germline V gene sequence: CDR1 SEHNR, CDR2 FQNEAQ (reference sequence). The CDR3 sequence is CASSLGRGLAGRQYF. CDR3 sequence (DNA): TGTGCCAGCAGCTTAGGCAGGGGACTAGCGGGACGTCAGTACTTC.

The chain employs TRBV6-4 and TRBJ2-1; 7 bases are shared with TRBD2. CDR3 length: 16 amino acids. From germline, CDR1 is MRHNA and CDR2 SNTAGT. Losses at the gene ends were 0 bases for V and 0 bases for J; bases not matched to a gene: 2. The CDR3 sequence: CASSDSGGSSYNEQFF. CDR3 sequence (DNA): TGTGCCAGCAGTGACTCCGGCGGGAGCTCCTACAATGAGCAGTTCTTC.

Written as DNA, the CDR3 is TGTGCCACCAGAGTCAGGGTATTCTGGTACAATGAGCAGTTCTTC. Protein: CATRVRVFWYNEQFF. The rearrangement uses TRBV24-1 and TRBJ2-1; perhaps TRBD1 as D (5 bases). The germline V gene has CDR1 KGHDR and CDR2 SFDVKD. V shed 7 bases and J shed 4 bases, with 16 bases lying between them. CDR3 size: 15 residues.

The DNA of the CDR3 is TGTGCCAGTACGGAAGACAGGGGGCGTTTTGGGGCCAACGTCCTGACTTTC. This gives the protein CASTEDRGRFGANVLTF. This chain joins TRBV19 and TRBJ2-6; 10 bases agree with TRBD1. Germline V lookup: CDR1 LNHDA, CDR2 SQIVND (reference sequence). The CDR3 has 17 amino acids. V was clipped by 7 bases and J by 3 bases; unmatched bases: 9.

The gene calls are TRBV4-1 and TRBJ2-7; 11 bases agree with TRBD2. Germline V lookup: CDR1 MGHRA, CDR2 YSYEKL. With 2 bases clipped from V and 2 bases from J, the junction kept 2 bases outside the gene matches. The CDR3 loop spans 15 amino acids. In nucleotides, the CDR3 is TGCGCCAGCAGCCAACATAGCGGGGGGGCCTACGAGCAGTACTTC. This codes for CASSQHSGGAYEQYF.

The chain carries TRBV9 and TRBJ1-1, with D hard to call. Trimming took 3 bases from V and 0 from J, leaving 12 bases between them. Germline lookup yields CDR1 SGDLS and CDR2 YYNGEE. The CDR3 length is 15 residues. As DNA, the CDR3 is TGTGCCAGCAGCGGTCAACCCACAGTGAACACTGAAGCTTTCTTT. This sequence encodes CASSGQPTVNTEAFF. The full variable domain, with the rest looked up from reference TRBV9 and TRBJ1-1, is DSGVTQTPKHLITATGQRVTLRCSPRSGDLSVYWYQQSLDQGLQFLIQYYNGEERAKGNILERFSAQQFPDLHSELNLSSLELGDSALYFCASSGQPTVNTEAFFGQGTRLTVV.

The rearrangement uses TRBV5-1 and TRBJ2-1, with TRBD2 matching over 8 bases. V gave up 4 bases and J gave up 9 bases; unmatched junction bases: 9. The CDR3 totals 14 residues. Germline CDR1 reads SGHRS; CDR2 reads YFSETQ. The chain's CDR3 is CASSRGLVQGEQFF. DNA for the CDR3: TGCGCCAGCAGCAGGGGACTAGTCCAAGGTGAGCAGTTCTTC.

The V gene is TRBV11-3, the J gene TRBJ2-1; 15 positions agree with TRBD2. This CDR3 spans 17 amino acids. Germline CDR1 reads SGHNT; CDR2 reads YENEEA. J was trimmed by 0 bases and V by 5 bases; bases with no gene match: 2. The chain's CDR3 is CASSVGLAGGSYNEQFF. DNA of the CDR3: TGTGCCAGCAGCGTGGGACTAGCGGGAGGCTCCTACAATGAGCAGTTCTTC.

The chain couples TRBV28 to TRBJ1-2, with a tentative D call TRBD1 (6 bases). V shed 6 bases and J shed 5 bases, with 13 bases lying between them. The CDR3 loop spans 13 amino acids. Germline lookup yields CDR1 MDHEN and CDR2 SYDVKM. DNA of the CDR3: TGTGCCAGCAGCCGGACAGCCCCTTATGGCTACACCTTC. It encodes CASSRTAPYGYTF.

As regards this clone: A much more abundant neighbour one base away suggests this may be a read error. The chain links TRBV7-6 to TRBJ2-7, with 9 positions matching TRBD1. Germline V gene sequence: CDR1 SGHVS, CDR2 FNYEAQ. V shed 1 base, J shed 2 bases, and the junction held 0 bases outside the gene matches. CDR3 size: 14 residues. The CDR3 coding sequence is TGTGCCAGCAGCTTAGGGACAGGGGCCTACGAGCAGTACTTC. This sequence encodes CASSLGTGAYEQYF.

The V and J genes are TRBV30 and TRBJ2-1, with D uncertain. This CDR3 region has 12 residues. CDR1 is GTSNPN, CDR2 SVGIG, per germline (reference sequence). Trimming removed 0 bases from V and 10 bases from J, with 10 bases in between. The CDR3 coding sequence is TGTGCCTGGAGTGTAACCCAGATGGAGCAGTTCTTC. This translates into CAWSVTQMEQFF.

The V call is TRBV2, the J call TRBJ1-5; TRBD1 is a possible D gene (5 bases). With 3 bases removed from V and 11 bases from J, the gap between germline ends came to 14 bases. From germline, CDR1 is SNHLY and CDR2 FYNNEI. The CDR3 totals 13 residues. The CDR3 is CASSDRVGGSQHF. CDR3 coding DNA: TGTGCCAGCAGTGACAGGGTCGGGGGGTCCCAGCATTTT.

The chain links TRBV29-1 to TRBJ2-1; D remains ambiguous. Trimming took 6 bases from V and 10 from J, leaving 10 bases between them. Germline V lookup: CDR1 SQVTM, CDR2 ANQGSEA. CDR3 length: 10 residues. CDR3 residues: CSVAEIEQFF. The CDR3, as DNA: TGCAGCGTAGCCGAAATAGAGCAGTTCTTC.

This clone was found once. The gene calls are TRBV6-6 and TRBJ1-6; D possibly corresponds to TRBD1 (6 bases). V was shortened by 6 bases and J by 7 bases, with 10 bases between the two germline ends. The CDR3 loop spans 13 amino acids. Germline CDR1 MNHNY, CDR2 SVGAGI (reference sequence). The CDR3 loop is CASRGQQNSPLHF. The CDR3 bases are TGTGCCAGCAGAGGACAGCAAAATTCACCCCTCCACTTT.

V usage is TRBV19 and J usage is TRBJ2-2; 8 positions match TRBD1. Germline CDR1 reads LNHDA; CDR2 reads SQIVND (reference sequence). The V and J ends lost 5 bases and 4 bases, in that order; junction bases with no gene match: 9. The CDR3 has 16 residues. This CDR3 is CASSAWTGWSTGELFF. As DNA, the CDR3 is TGTGCCAGTAGTGCATGGACAGGGTGGAGCACCGGGGAGCTGTTTTTT.

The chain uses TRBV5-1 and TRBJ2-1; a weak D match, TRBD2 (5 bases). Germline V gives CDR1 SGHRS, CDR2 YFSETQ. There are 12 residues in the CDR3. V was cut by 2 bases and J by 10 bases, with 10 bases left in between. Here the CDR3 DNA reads TGCGCCAGCAGCTTACAGCGGCCCGAGCAGTTCTTC. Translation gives CASSLQRPEQFF.

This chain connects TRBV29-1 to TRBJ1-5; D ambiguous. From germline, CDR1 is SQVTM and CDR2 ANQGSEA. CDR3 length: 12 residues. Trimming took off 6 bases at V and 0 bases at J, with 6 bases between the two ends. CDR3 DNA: TGCAGCGTCCGGGATAGCAATCAGCCCCAGCATTTT. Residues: CSVRDSNQPQHF.

CDR3 loop: CASSAPGEAGTEAFF. In DNA form, the CDR3 reads TGTGCCAGCAGCGCTCCTGGTGAGGCTGGCACTGAAGCTTTCTTT. The J gene is TRBJ1-1, the V gene TRBV9; unclear D gene. The CDR3 runs 15 residues. Trimming pared 3 bases from V and 4 bases from J, leaving 16 bases between. Germline V gene sequence: CDR1 SGDLS, CDR2 YYNGEE.

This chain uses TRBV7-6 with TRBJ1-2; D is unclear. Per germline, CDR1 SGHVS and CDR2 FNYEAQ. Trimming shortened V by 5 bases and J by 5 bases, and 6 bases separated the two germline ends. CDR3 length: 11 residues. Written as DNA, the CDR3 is TGTGCCAGCAGCCCTTTGTATGGCTACACCTTC. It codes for CASSPLYGYTF.

Here the CDR3 DNA reads TGTGCCAGCAGTTCGATACAAGCGGGAACAGGCAATGAGCAGTTCTTC. Translated: CASSSIQAGTGNEQFF. The chain has TRBV27 and TRBJ2-1; 7 nucleotides agree with TRBD2. Germline CDR1 reads MNHEY; CDR2 reads SMNVEV (reference sequence). This CDR3 comprises 16 residues. V gave up 4 bases and J gave up 6 bases; unmatched junction bases: 12.

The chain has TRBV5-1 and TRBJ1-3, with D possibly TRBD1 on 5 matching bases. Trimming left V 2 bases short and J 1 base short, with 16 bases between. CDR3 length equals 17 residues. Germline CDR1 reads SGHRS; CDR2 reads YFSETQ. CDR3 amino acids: CASSLSPGSVSGNTIYF. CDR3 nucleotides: TGCGCCAGCAGCTTATCACCAGGGTCGGTATCTGGAAACACCATATATTTT.

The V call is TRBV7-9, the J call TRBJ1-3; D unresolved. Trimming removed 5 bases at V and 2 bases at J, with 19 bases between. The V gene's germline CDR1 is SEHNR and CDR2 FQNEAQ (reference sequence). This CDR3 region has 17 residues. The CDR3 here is CASSPPGSTNPGNTIYF. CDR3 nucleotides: TGTGCCAGCAGCCCTCCGGGAAGCACCAACCCTGGAAACACCATATATTTT.

The CDR3 here is CACQETGGGSYEQYF. CDR3 sequence (DNA): TGTGCCTGCCAAGAGACAGGGGGAGGGTCCTACGAGCAGTACTTC. The chain has TRBV6-5 and TRBJ2-7; 9 bases agree with TRBD1. The V gene end was trimmed by 11 bases and the J gene end by 1 base; junction bases not matched to a gene: 12. Germline V gene lookup returns CDR1 MNHEY and CDR2 SVGAGI. The CDR3 has 15 residues.

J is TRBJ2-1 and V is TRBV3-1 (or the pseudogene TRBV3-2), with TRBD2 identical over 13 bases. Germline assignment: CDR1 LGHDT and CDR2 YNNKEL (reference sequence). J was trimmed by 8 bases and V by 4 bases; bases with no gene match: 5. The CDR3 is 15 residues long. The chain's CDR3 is CASSLTSGRFDEQFF. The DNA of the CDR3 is TGTGCCAGCAGCCTGACTAGCGGGAGGTTCGATGAGCAGTTCTTC.

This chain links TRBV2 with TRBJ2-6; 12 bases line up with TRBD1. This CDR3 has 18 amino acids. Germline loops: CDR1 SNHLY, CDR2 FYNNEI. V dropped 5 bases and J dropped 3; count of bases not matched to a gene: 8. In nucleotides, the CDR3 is TGTGCCAGCAGTCTTCAGGGACAGGGGGCGCTTGGGGCCAACGTCCTGACTTTC. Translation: CASSLQGQGALGANVLTF.

The CDR3, as DNA: TGTGCTAGTGGTTTCATTAGGGAGGCCGCTAATGAAAAACTGTTTTTT. Translation gives CASGFIREAANEKLFF. The V gene is TRBV12-5, the J gene TRBJ1-4; D gene unclear. This CDR3 has 16 residues. Per germline, CDR1 LGHNT and CDR2 FRNRAP. V lost 3 bases, J lost 3 bases, and 14 bases lay in between.